The rows below give T cell receptor beta chains drawn from one sample of a study of Ad26.COV2.S vaccination and SARS-CoV-2 variants. Clones were sequenced by immunoSEQ multiplex PCR, and TCRdb holds only the in-frame ones, with some missing. The sample has fewer than 800,000 clones, roughly 90% seen once. Specimen: peripheral blood, collected in a trial of Ad26.COV2.S vaccine versus placebo. These receptors all stem from a person between 18 and 65 years old who received the Ad26.COV2.S COVID-19 vaccine or a placebo. The CDR3 runs from the conserved cysteine through the conserved F or W. Each record gives: clone size, V gene, J gene, D gene, CDR3 protein, CDR3 DNA. D genes are given only for firm matches. A row's size may be missing; if present it is once, few, many or a size class.

once	TRBV4-2	TRBJ1-1	NA	CASSQDLLSAGNTEAFF	TGTGCCAGCAGCCAAGATCTTCTTTCGGCTGGGAACACTGAAGCTTTCTTT
NA	TRBV24-1	TRBJ2-5	TRBD2	CATTPGTSAKETQYF	TGTGCCACCACCCCTGGGACTAGCGCGAAAGAGACCCAGTACTTC
NA	TRBV9	TRBJ2-1	NA	CASSSRLGQHLYNEQFF	TGTGCCAGCAGCTCCCGACTAGGTCAGCACCTATACAATGAGCAGTTCTTC
NA	TRBV30	TRBJ1-4	TRBD1	CASSDRGEKLFF	TGTGCCTCTTCCGACAGGGGGGAAAAACTGTTTTTT
NA	TRBV2	TRBJ2-2	NA	CASWGGGTTGELFF	TGTGCCAGCTGGGGAGGGGGTACCACCGGGGAGCTGTTTTTT
once	TRBV6-1	TRBJ2-3	NA	CASSELAEDTQYF	TGTGCCAGCAGTGAACTAGCCGAAGATACGCAGTATTTT
NA	TRBV4-1	TRBJ1-5	NA	CASSQGTYNQPQHF	TGCGCCAGCAGCCAAGGAACTTACAATCAGCCCCAGCATTTT
NA	TRBV18	TRBJ2-6	NA	CASSQRQEAALVRANVLTF	TGTGCCAGCTCTCAACGACAGGAGGCTGCCCTGGTGCGGGCCAACGTCCTGACTTTC
NA	TRBV9	TRBJ1-2	NA	CASSVGRAGGYTF	TGTGCCAGCAGCGTAGGCCGGGCGGGTGGCTACACCTTC
NA	TRBV6-2/TRBV6-3	TRBJ1-2	TRBD1	CASSFAGQGAYGYTF	TGTGCCAGCAGTTTCGCGGGACAGGGCGCCTATGGCTACACCTTC
NA	TRBV29-1	TRBJ2-5	NA	CSVSEETQYF	TGCAGCGTTTCCGAAGAGACCCAGTACTTC
NA	TRBV5-1	TRBJ2-5	NA	CASSLPGRGETQYF	TGCGCCAGCAGCTTGCCCGGGCGAGGAGAGACCCAGTACTTC
NA	TRBV14	TRBJ1-1	TRBD1	CASSHRTGVGEAFF	TGTGCCAGCAGCCATCGGACAGGGGTGGGTGAAGCTTTCTTT
NA	TRBV19	TRBJ2-5	TRBD2	CASSISSGQETQYF	TGTGCCAGTAGTATATCTAGCGGCCAAGAGACCCAGTACTTC
NA	TRBV24-1	TRBJ2-3	NA	CATSDLEGADTQYF	TGTGCCACCAGTGATTTAGAGGGGGCAGATACGCAGTATTTT
NA	TRBV7-8	TRBJ2-7	NA	CASSHQGRYEQYF	TGTGCCAGCAGCCACCAGGGGCGCTACGAGCAGTACTTC
NA	TRBV1	TRBJ2-2	NA	CTSSLKITGLAGLGELFF	TGCACCAGCAGCCTTAAAATCACGGGACTAGCGGGCCTCGGGGAGCTGTTTTTT
NA	TRBV6-5	TRBJ1-1	NA	CASKRIETMNTEAFF	TGTGCCAGTAAGAGAATCGAAACAATGAACACTGAAGCTTTCTTT
NA	TRBV7-2	TRBJ1-1	NA	CASSSPRGAVTEAFF	TGTGCCAGCAGCTCCCCCCGGGGTGCGGTCACTGAAGCTTTCTTT
NA	TRBV6-1	TRBJ2-7	TRBD1	CASSEISGTGTYEQYF	TGTGCCAGCAGTGAAATCTCCGGGACAGGAACCTACGAGCAGTACTTC
NA	TRBV7-2	TRBJ1-4	TRBD1	CASSLGDRDGEKLFF	TGTGCCAGCAGCCTGGGGGACAGGGACGGAGAAAAACTGTTTTTT
NA	TRBV30	TRBJ1-5	NA	CAWSGSSYNQPQHF	TGTGCCTGGAGTGGGTCATCGTACAATCAGCCCCAGCATTTT
NA	TRBV19	TRBJ2-6	NA	CASSVTGANVLTF	TGTGCCAGTAGTGTAACTGGGGCCAACGTCCTGACTTTC
NA	TRBV19	TRBJ1-6	NA	CASSTQTSYNSPLHF	TGTGCCAGTAGTACCCAGACCTCCTATAATTCACCCCTCCACTTT
once	TRBV2	TRBJ2-2	NA	CASSEVGDTGELFF	TGTGCCAGCAGTGAAGTGGGGGACACCGGGGAGCTGTTTTTT
NA	TRBV18	TRBJ2-5	NA	CASSPNGGQETQYF	TGTGCCAGCTCACCAAACGGGGGCCAAGAGACCCAGTACTTC
NA	TRBV5-6	TRBJ2-5	NA	CASSSTTSWETQYF	TGTGCCAGCAGTTCCACCACGAGCTGGGAGACCCAGTACTTC
once	TRBV6-5	TRBJ2-7	NA	CASSYLSSTQQYF	TGTGCCAGCAGTTACTTAAGCTCGACACAGCAGTACTTC
NA	TRBV19	TRBJ2-2	TRBD2	CASSRVAGVRTGELFF	TGTGCCAGTAGTCGCGTAGCGGGAGTTCGCACCGGGGAGCTGTTTTTT
NA	TRBV30	TRBJ2-7	NA	CACGPTEWEQYF	TGTGCCTGCGGCCCCACCGAGTGGGAGCAGTACTTC
NA	TRBV6-5	TRBJ2-2	NA	CASRTGYYTGELFF	TGTGCCAGCCGAACAGGGTACTACACCGGGGAGCTGTTTTTT
once	TRBV6-6	TRBJ1-3	TRBD1	CASSLQGTFSGNTIYF	TGTGCCAGCAGTTTACAGGGGACGTTCTCTGGAAACACCATATATTTT
NA	TRBV4-2	TRBJ2-1	TRBD1	CASSQEELDRAFYNEQFF	TGTGCCAGCAGCCAAGAGGAGTTGGACAGGGCCTTCTACAATGAGCAGTTCTTC
NA	TRBV13	TRBJ2-5	TRBD2	CASSLAGGETQYF	TGTGCCAGCAGCTTAGCGGGGGGGGAGACCCAGTACTTC
once	TRBV5-8	TRBJ2-3	NA	CASSLRASPTDTQYF	TGTGCCAGCAGCTTGCGGGCCAGCCCCACAGATACGCAGTATTTT
once	TRBV7-2	TRBJ2-2	NA	CASSLGGFANTGELFF	TGTGCCAGCAGCTTAGGGGGGTTCGCGAACACCGGGGAGCTGTTTTTT
NA	TRBV28	TRBJ2-5	NA	CASRGPWWETQYF	TGTGCCAGCAGGGGACCCTGGTGGGAGACCCAGTACTTC
NA	TRBV7-9	TRBJ2-7	NA	CASRPGTYEQYF	TGTGCCAGCAGACCGGGGACCTACGAGCAGTACTTC
NA	TRBV6-5	TRBJ2-2	NA	CASRPEGGTGELFF	TGTGCCAGCAGGCCCGAGGGGGGAACCGGGGAGCTGTTTTTT
NA	TRBV4-2	TRBJ2-2	TRBD2	CASSQGSTGGLAGANTGELFF	TGTGCCAGCAGCCAAGGGTCCACAGGCGGACTAGCGGGCGCGAACACCGGGGAGCTGTTTTTT
NA	TRBV4-2	TRBJ1-5	NA	CASSQEGPSHSNQPQHF	TGTGCCAGCAGCCAAGAAGGGCCCAGCCATAGCAATCAGCCCCAGCATTTT
NA	TRBV6-5	TRBJ1-6	NA	CASTPQLGNSPLHF	TGTGCCAGCACCCCCCAGCTGGGGAATTCACCCCTCCACTTT
NA	TRBV7-9	TRBJ1-6	NA	CASSSGRNYNSPLHF	TGTGCCAGCAGCTCCGGACGGAACTATAATTCACCCCTCCACTTT
NA	TRBV5-1	TRBJ2-1	TRBD1	CASKDRDRGVHEQFF	TGCGCCAGCAAGGACCGGGACAGGGGAGTACATGAGCAGTTCTTC
NA	TRBV6-5	TRBJ2-3	NA	CASRDINTDTQYF	TGTGCCAGCCGGGACATTAACACAGATACGCAGTATTTT
NA	TRBV4-1	TRBJ2-1	TRBD1	CASSQVGQGMHNEQFF	TGCGCCAGCAGCCAGGTCGGACAGGGGATGCACAATGAGCAGTTCTTC
few	TRBV6-2/TRBV6-3	TRBJ1-1	NA	CASSGTLTGAEAFF	TGTGCCAGCAGTGGAACTCTCACTGGGGCTGAAGCTTTCTTT
NA	TRBV6-6	TRBJ1-3	NA	CASSYSGRGSGNTIYF	TGTGCCAGCAGTTACTCGGGCAGGGGCTCTGGAAACACCATATATTTT
NA	TRBV7-9	TRBJ2-1	NA	CASSLGTSNEQFF	TGTGCCAGCAGCCTTGGGACCAGCAATGAGCAGTTCTTC
NA	TRBV14	TRBJ1-3	NA	CASSQGLRTVGNTIYF	TGTGCCAGCAGCCAAGGCCTCAGGACAGTGGGAAACACCATATATTTT
NA	TRBV18	TRBJ2-7	TRBD2	CASSPGTSGAYEQYF	TGTGCCAGCTCACCCGGGACTAGCGGGGCCTACGAGCAGTACTTC
NA	TRBV24-1	TRBJ2-7	TRBD1	CATQGTGEDEQYF	TGTGCCACCCAAGGGACAGGGGAAGACGAGCAGTACTTC
NA	TRBV6-5	TRBJ2-7	NA	CASSRGGPYEQYF	TGTGCCAGCAGTCGAGGAGGGCCCTACGAGCAGTACTTC
NA	TRBV11-3	TRBJ2-1	TRBD2	CASSFGGRDEQFF	TGTGCCAGCAGCTTTGGAGGGAGGGATGAGCAGTTCTTC
NA	TRBV21-1	TRBJ2-1	NA	CATTISGTDNEQFF	TGTGCCACCACTATTAGCGGGACGGACAATGAGCAGTTCTTC
NA	TRBV19	TRBJ1-5	TRBD1	CASSIDRSGGSQPQHF	TGTGCCAGTAGTATAGATCGTTCAGGGGGGAGTCAGCCCCAGCATTTT
NA	TRBV30	TRBJ1-2	NA	CAWSVEAVSYGYTF	TGTGCCTGGAGTGTAGAGGCGGTATCCTATGGCTACACCTTC
NA	TRBV5-4	TRBJ1-1	TRBD1	CASSLLGTGVTEAFF	TGTGCCAGCAGCTTGTTGGGGACAGGAGTCACTGAAGCTTTCTTT
NA	TRBV5-1	TRBJ2-1	TRBD2	CASSSEAGLSYNEQFF	TGCGCCAGCAGCTCGGAAGCGGGACTCTCCTACAATGAGCAGTTCTTC